The 20 T cell receptor beta chains listed next were all sequenced from one sample in a study of PD-1 blockade in classical Hodgkin lymphoma. All trial patients relapsed after autologous stem cell transplantation. Sequencing was performed with immunoSEQ multiplex PCR; in TCRdb, only in-frame clones are kept and a portion is missing. There are 25,000 to 35,000 clones in the sample; 70% occur only once, and 20% to 30% lies in the top ten. The starting material was peripheral blood mononuclear cells (PBMCs), obtained before the second cycle of nivolumab. Receptors were obtained from a human donor with classical Hodgkin lymphoma.

This chain links TRBV14 with TRBJ1-4; 9 positions match TRBD1. The germline V gene has CDR1 SGHDN and CDR2 FVKESK. The V gene end was trimmed by 3 bases and the J gene end by 15 bases; junction bases not matched to a gene: 5. The CDR3 has 12 amino acids. CDR3 nucleotides: TGTGCCAGCAGCCAGACAGGGGGTCGGGTGTTTTTT. Its translation: CASSQTGGRVFF.

This clone rates as medium-sized. The V call is TRBV7-9, the J call TRBJ2-1; no clear D. CDR3 length: 13 residues. V gave up 0 bases and J gave up 9 bases, with 9 bases separating them. CDR1 is SEHNR and CDR2 is FQNEAQ in the germline V gene (reference sequence). Written as DNA, the CDR3 is TGTGCCAGCAGCTTAGCCTCTTCTGGTGAGCAGTTCTTC. Its translation: CASSLASSGEQFF.

Only one count was recorded for this clone. The chain couples TRBV6-5 to TRBJ1-3, with 7 positions matching TRBD1. CDR3 length: 13 amino acids. The ends lost 6 bases at V and 4 bases at J; junction bases unmatched: 3. Germline V lookup: CDR1 MNHEY, CDR2 SVGAGI. The CDR3 DNA reads TGTGCCAGCAGCCCGGGACAGGGAAACACCATATATTTT. Translation gives CASSPGQGNTIYF.

The rearrangement joins TRBV18 to TRBJ2-1; tentatively, D is TRBD2 (6 bases). Germline CDR1 reads KGHSH; CDR2 reads LQKENI. The CDR3 contains 15 residues. V was shortened by 1 base and J by 4 bases, with 11 bases between the two germline ends. This CDR3 reads CASSPLRGRYNEQFF. Here the CDR3 DNA reads TGTGCCAGCTCACCACTGCGGGGACGTTACAATGAGCAGTTCTTC. The whole variable domain, filled in from reference TRBV18 and TRBJ2-1, reads NAGVMQNPRHLVRRRGQEARLRCSPMKGHSHVYWYRQLPEEGLKFMVYLQKENIIDESGMPKERFSAEFPKEGPSILRIQQVVRGDSAAYFCASSPLRGRYNEQFFGPGTRLTVL.

Comment on this clone: This likely stems from a read error, as it lies one base from a far larger clone. Distinct nucleotide sequences in the sample also encode this CDR3. This chain links TRBV5-4 with TRBJ2-1, with TRBD2 as a possible D gene (6 bases). Germline CDR1 and CDR2: SGHNT and YYREEE (reference sequence). Trimming cost V 4 bases and J 1 base, with 12 bases left between them. The CDR3 has 15 amino acids. CDR3 bases: TGTGCCAGCAGCCACGGGACTCATTCCTACAATGAGCAGTTCTTC. Its translation: CASSHGTHSYNEQFF.

The chain has TRBV10-3 and TRBJ2-3, with 9 bases matching TRBD2. With V trimmed by 6 bases and J by 2 bases, 9 bases remained unmatched. CDR1 is ENHRY and CDR2 is SYGVKD in the germline V gene. This CDR3 comprises 16 residues. DNA of the CDR3: TGTGCCATCAGAGCCGTCGGCGGGGGGGACACAGATACGCAGTATTTT. It codes for CAIRAVGGGDTDTQYF.

This rearrangement joins TRBV19 to TRBJ1-2; TRBD1 aligns across 7 bases. Germline values: CDR1 LNHDA, CDR2 SQIVND (reference sequence). This CDR3 contains 13 residues. J was trimmed by 8 bases and V by 3 bases; bases with no gene match: 6. The CDR3 sequence is CASSMTGTAGYTF. As DNA, the CDR3 is TGTGCCAGTAGTATGACCGGGACAGCAGGCTACACCTTC.

V usage is TRBV2 and J usage is TRBJ1-6; 9 nucleotides match TRBD1. The CDR3 is 15 residues long. V lost 6 bases to trimming and J lost 9 bases; unmatched junction nucleotides: 9. Germline CDR1 SNHLY, CDR2 FYNNEI. The CDR3 region has the DNA TGTGCCAGCAGGGAACTGGACAGGGGAAGTTCACCCCTCCACTTT. Protein product: CASRELDRGSSPLHF.

V and J are TRBV13 and TRBJ2-5; 9 positions match TRBD2. J gave up 4 bases and V 1 base, and 4 bases lay outside the gene matches. The CDR3 sequence is 15 residues long. CDR1 and CDR2 (germline): PRHDT, FYEKMQ (reference sequence). CDR3 DNA sequence: TGTGCCAGCAGCTTAGCCGGCGGGGGGGCAGAGACCCAGTACTTC. It specifies CASSLAGGGAETQYF.

This chain uses TRBV6-5 with TRBJ1-2, with D tentatively TRBD1 (6 bases). The germline V and J ends were trimmed by 6 bases and 6 bases, with 14 bases remaining between them. Per germline, CDR1 MNHEY and CDR2 SVGAGI. CDR3 size: 13 residues. The CDR3 DNA reads as TGTGCCAGCAGCCCGGGGAGGGACAATGGCTACACCTTC. It translates to CASSPGRDNGYTF.

This chain links TRBV5-5 with TRBJ1-1, with 9 positions matching TRBD1. The length of the CDR3 is 14 residues. CDR1 is SGHKS and CDR2 is YYEKEE in the germline V gene (reference sequence). Germline trimming cut 4 bases from V and 5 bases from J; bases unmatched to any gene: 6. For the CDR3, the DNA is TGTGCCAGCAGCATTGGGACAGGGAAAACTGAAGCTTTCTTT. This gives the protein CASSIGTGKTEAFF.

V and J are TRBV19 and TRBJ1-3; D is uncertain. Trimming stripped 4 bases from V and 6 bases from J, with 7 bases between. CDR1 LNHDA and CDR2 SQIVND come from the germline V gene (reference sequence). The CDR3 length is 12 residues. The CDR3 sequence is CASSSLQNTIYF. CDR3 bases: TGTGCCAGTAGTAGCCTTCAAAACACCATATATTTT.

The CDR3 nucleotides are TGTGCCAGCATCTCAAACCCAAGGGTGTTGGGCACTGAAGCTTTCTTT. As protein: CASISNPRVLGTEAFF. This chain connects TRBV5-5 to TRBJ1-1; D unclear. Trimming took 6 bases from V and 4 from J, leaving 22 bases between them. Germline loops: CDR1 SGHKS, CDR2 YYEKEE (reference sequence). The CDR3 is made up of 16 amino acids.

The rearrangement uses TRBV6-5 and TRBJ2-2, with D possibly being TRBD1 or TRBD2 (5 bases each). The germline CDR1 and CDR2 sequences are MNHEY and SVGAGI. The V end lost 2 bases, the J end lost 0 bases, and 10 bases lay between the germline ends. CDR3 length: 16 residues. The CDR3 region is CASSYMGVSNTGELFF. CDR3 nucleotides: TGTGCCAGCAGTTACATGGGGGTATCGAACACCGGGGAGCTGTTTTTT.

This clone was counted only a few times. Other DNA sequences of this sample code for an identical CDR3. J is TRBJ1-2 and V is TRBV19; 8 bases are shared with TRBD1. From germline, CDR1 is LNHDA and CDR2 SQIVND (reference sequence). The CDR3 extends over 13 amino acids. V lost 5 bases, J lost 4 bases, and 3 bases stayed unmatched. The CDR3 nucleotides read TGTGCCAGTAGTTTCGGACAGGGCTATGGCTACACCTTC. The encoded protein is CASSFGQGYGYTF.

The rearrangement links TRBV28 to TRBJ1-1, with a tentative D call TRBD1 (5 bases). The CDR3 loop spans 15 amino acids. With 5 bases removed from V and 1 base from J, the gap between germline ends came to 14 bases. The germline V gene encodes CDR1 MDHEN and CDR2 SYDVKM. Here the CDR3 reads CASSPAGLRNTEAFF. DNA of the CDR3: TGTGCCAGCAGTCCTGCGGGACTTAGGAACACTGAAGCTTTCTTT.

This clone was recorded once. This sequence joins TRBV15 and TRBJ2-3; 7 nucleotides agree with TRBD2. This CDR3 has 14 residues. V shed 3 bases, J shed 3 bases, and the junction held 3 bases outside the gene matches. CDR1 is LNHNV and CDR2 is YYDKDF in the germline V gene (reference sequence). The CDR3 spells CATSRGGGTDTQYF. Here the CDR3 DNA reads TGTGCCACCAGCAGGGGCGGGGGAACAGATACGCAGTATTTT.

The chain joins TRBV29-1 to TRBJ2-1, with 11 bases matching TRBD2. The CDR3 consists of 14 residues. Germline V gene sequence: CDR1 SQVTM, CDR2 ANQGSEA. The junction had 8 bases not matched to a gene; V was cut back by 7 bases and J by 6 bases. CDR3 DNA: TGCAGCGGTGGGCTAGCGGGAGGAAGCAATGAGCAGTTCTTC. This codes for CSGGLAGGSNEQFF.

This clone was detected only once. The chain links TRBV5-6 to TRBJ1-3; D gene unclear. This CDR3 has 14 residues. With 4 bases removed from V and 0 bases from J, the gap between germline ends came to 8 bases. Germline CDR1 is SGHDT and CDR2 is YYEEEE. DNA of the CDR3: TGTGCCAGCAGCAACTGGGGCTCTGGAAACACCATATATTTT. This sequence encodes CASSNWGSGNTIYF.

V usage is TRBV7-2 and J usage is TRBJ2-3; 9 bases line up with TRBD1. The V segment lost 5 bases and the J segment 5 bases; nucleotides outside the gene matches: 11. The V gene's germline CDR1 is SGHTA and CDR2 FQGNSA. The CDR3 extends over 16 amino acids. DNA of the CDR3: TGTGCCAGCAGCCTCCGACAGGGGGGTTCACAAGATACGCAGTATTTT. It encodes CASSLRQGGSQDTQYF.